This TCR beta chain was identified in a study of T-cell memory formation after mild COVID-19. 5'RACE with constant-segment primers built TCRalpha and TCRbeta cDNA libraries with UMIs. Using its own MiXCR run on the 5' RACE reads, TCRdb lists one record per CDR3 protein. The data hold 55,000 to 80,000 distinct CDR3 sequences, with approximately 9% observed a single time. After removal of 7 bases from V and 5 bases from J, the junction contained 11 bases not matched to a gene. CDR1 is SGHRS and CDR2 is YFSETQ in the germline V gene. This CDR3 contains 15 residues. Overall study results and limits: Clones that contracted from day 15 to 85 had balanced CD4/CD8; later expanders were CD4+ biased. Mainly CM and EM harbored the contracting CD4+ clones; mainly EMRA harbored the CD8+ ones. Detection of some responders pre-infection suggested pre-existing cross-reactive memory T cells participated.

Ten or more counts support this clonotype. Its target is not known. This TCR came from a young man who had mild COVID-19 (a few samples of this study predate the infection). Cell type and time point are not known. The rearrangement links TRBV5-1 to TRBJ2-3, with 9 bases lining up with TRBD2. The sequenced material came from PBMCs or a T cell subset sorted from them (not recorded which). DNA for the CDR3: TGCGCCAGCTCCCCCTGGGGACTAGCATTAGATACGCAGTATTTT. Its translation: CASSPWGLALDTQYF. Based on the CDR3 plus reference TRBV5-1 and TRBJ2-3, the full variable domain is KAGVTQTPRYLIKTRGQQVTLSCSPISGHRSVSWYQQTPGQGLQFLFEYFSETQRNKGNFPGRFSGRQFSNSRSEMNVSTLELGDSALYLCASSPWGLALDTQYFGPGTRLTVL.